This T cell receptor (beta chain) was captured by sequencing in a study of cytomegalovirus exposure and HLA in healthy donors. This clone was seen a few times. Its antigen remains unknown. Study-wide points: Later analysis associated a missense DCLRE1C variant with TCR beta V- and J-gene trimming. Later analysis identified some 16,000 TCR beta sequences associated with HLA alleles, using a false discovery rate threshold of 0.05. Among immune exposure information, only CMV serostatus was available.

Primers for the PCR totalled 60 Vbeta and 13 Jbeta. Sequencing was performed with immunoSEQ multiplex PCR; in TCRdb, only in-frame clones are kept and a portion is missing. The sample has about 160,000 clones, roughly 80% seen once. The CDR3 totals 13 residues. Looked up from germline, CDR1 is LNHDA and CDR2 is SQIVND (reference sequence). V lost 3 bases, J lost 3 bases, and 3 bases lay in between. The sample comprised PBMCs. J is TRBJ2-6 and V is TRBV19; D ambiguous. The clonotype originates from a female donor in good health and CMV-seronegative. The CDR3 region has the DNA TGTGCCAGTAGTATGCGTGGGGCCAACGTCCTGACTTTC. Amino acids: CASSMRGANVLTF. Supplemented by reference TRBV19 and TRBJ2-6, the full variable domain reads DGGITQSPKYLFRKEGQNVTLSCEQNLNHDAMYWYRQDPGQGLRLIYYSQIVNDFQKGDIAEGYSVSREKKESFPLTVTSAQKNPTAFYLCASSMRGANVLTFGAGSRLTVL.